This TCR beta chain was retrieved from a study of cytomegalovirus exposure and HLA in healthy donors. A remark on this clone: The antigen remains unidentified.

This PCR relied on a set of 60 Vbeta primers and 13 Jbeta primers. Original handling: Among the unique TCR beta chains that a later analysis counted, about 81 million in all, some 10 million were shared. Clones were read by immunoSEQ multiplex PCR, and TCRdb kept only the in-frame ones, dropping some. V and J calls plus clone size are reproduced from that table; the DNA served to infer D and trimming. In the table there are around 180,000 clones, around 79% of which are singletons. General study results and limits: Relative to the approximately 670-donor mean, N-insertions were reportedly fewer in an Asian-associated ancestry cluster in a later analysis. Analyses of presence and absence presupposed an approximately uniform sequencing depth across donors.

Sequencing was performed on PBMCs. The sequence came from a woman between 40 and 55 years old in good health and CMV-seronegative.

The CDR3, as DNA: TGTGCCAGCAGCTTTGGAGCGGGGTTGCGGGGCTACACCTTC. This encodes CASSFGAGLRGYTF. The chain joins TRBV7-2 to TRBJ1-2; D is unresolved. The CDR3 runs 14 residues. Germline V lookup: CDR1 SGHTA, CDR2 FQGNSA. Trimming cost V 3 bases and J 8 bases, with 16 bases left between them.